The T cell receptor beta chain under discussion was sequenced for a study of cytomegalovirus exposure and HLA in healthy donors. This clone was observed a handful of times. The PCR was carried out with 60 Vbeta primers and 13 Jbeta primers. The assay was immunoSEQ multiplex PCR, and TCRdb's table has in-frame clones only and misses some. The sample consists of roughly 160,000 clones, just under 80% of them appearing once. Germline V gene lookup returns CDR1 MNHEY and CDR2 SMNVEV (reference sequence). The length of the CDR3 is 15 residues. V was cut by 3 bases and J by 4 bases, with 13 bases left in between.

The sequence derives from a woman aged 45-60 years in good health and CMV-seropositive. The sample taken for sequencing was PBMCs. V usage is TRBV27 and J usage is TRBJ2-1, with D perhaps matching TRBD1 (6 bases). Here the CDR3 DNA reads TGTGCCAGCAGTTTCCAACAGGGTCCTTACAATGAGCAGTTCTTC. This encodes CASSFQQGPYNEQFF.